A single sample is the source of the 10 T cell receptor beta chains below, sequenced in a study of vaccination and CD4 T cells after COVID-19. As to treatment: approximately 9-day PBMC culture with coronavirus spike peptide pools or control peptides (ViraFEST assay). These TCRs' antigens remain unknown. Oncomine TCR Beta short-read sequencing was applied to DNA from cultured CD4+ T cells. TCRdb redid the calling of the PCR reads with MiXCR, one entry per CDR3 protein. The sample shows 20,000 to 25,000 distinct CDR3 sequences, around two fifths of them seen only once. The sequencing used CD4+ T cells from blood, cultured in vitro, collected before SARS-CoV-2 vaccination. These receptors were obtained from a human donor who had recovered from COVID-19.

J is TRBJ1-2 and V is TRBV30; TRBD1 agrees at 12 bases. CDR3 length equals 15 residues. V lost 0 bases, J lost 4 bases, and 3 bases stayed unmatched. Germline V lookup: CDR1 GTSNPN, CDR2 SVGIG (reference sequence). The CDR3 nucleotides read TGTGCCTGGAGTGTGGGGGGACAGGGGGCCTATGGCTACACCTTC. Its translation: CAWSVGGQGAYGYTF.

This clonotype has a handful of counts. The V call is TRBV12-3 or TRBV12-4, the J call TRBJ1-1; weak D call: TRBD1 (5 bases). V lost 3 bases, J lost 5 bases, and 13 bases lay in between. This CDR3 has 14 residues. The CDR3 is CASSFEGRGTEAFF. The CDR3 nucleotides read TGTGCCAGCAGTTTTGAGGGGCGGGGGACTGAAGCTTTCTTT.

The V call is TRBV20-1, the J call TRBJ2-1; the match to TRBD2 covers 12 bases. This CDR3 is 15 amino acids long. The junction had 13 bases not matched to a gene; V was cut back by 8 bases and J by 8 bases. Germline V CDR1 and CDR2: DFQATT, SNEGSKA (reference sequence). CDR3 protein: CSTALRTSGTDEQFF. In nucleotides, the CDR3 is TGCAGTACGGCCCTGCGGACTAGCGGGACCGATGAGCAGTTCTTC.

This clonotype was counted only a few times. This chain links TRBV19 with TRBJ1-1, with a tentative D call TRBD1 (6 bases). The CDR3 covers 14 residues. V lost 4 bases and J 0 bases, leaving 9 bases between the germline ends. In germline, CDR1 is LNHDA, CDR2 SQIVND (reference sequence). CDR3 in amino acids: CASSTRTVNTEAFF. In DNA, the CDR3 is TGTGCCAGTAGTACTAGGACAGTGAACACTGAAGCTTTCTTT. The full variable domain, with the rest looked up from reference TRBV19 and TRBJ1-1, is DGGITQSPKYLFRKEGQNVTLSCEQNLNHDAMYWYRQDPGQGLRLIYYSQIVNDFQKGDIAEGYSVSREKKESFPLTVTSAQKNPTAFYLCASSTRTVNTEAFFGQGTRLTVV.

This clonotype turned up a few times. This chain joins TRBV6-2 or TRBV6-3 and TRBJ1-5; D perhaps matches TRBD1 (6 bases). Trimming left V 6 bases short and J 3 bases short, with 15 bases between. This CDR3 is 15 amino acids long. Germline CDR1 and CDR2: MNHEY and SVGEGT. CDR3 in DNA: TGTGCCAGCAGCTCGAACCAGGGGATCAATCAGCCCCAGCATTTT. Its translation: CASSSNQGINQPQHF.

The V call is TRBV6-1, the J call TRBJ1-2; D is uncertain. This CDR3 is 11 amino acids long. Trimming took 6 bases from V and 7 from J, leaving 9 bases between them. Germline V gene sequence: CDR1 MNHNS, CDR2 SASEGT. In DNA, the CDR3 is TGTGCCAGCAGCAACGTCGGTGGCTACACCTTC. Translation: CASSNVGGYTF.

The chain uses TRBV20-1 and TRBJ1-5; D possibly corresponds to TRBD1 (5 bases). Germline CDR1 DFQATT, CDR2 SNEGSKA (reference sequence). This CDR3 contains 15 residues. V dropped 2 bases and J dropped 0 bases, with 11 bases sitting between them. CDR3 sequence (DNA): TGCAGTGCTAGATACACTACAGGTAGCAATCAGCCCCAGCATTTT. Translation gives CSARYTTGSNQPQHF.

This chain links TRBV7-9 with TRBJ2-1; D possibly corresponds to TRBD2 (6 bases). Trimming took 2 bases from V and 5 from J, leaving 13 bases between them. This CDR3 has 15 residues. The germline V gene encodes CDR1 SEHNR and CDR2 FQNEAQ (reference sequence). CDR3 protein: CASSLRGGTHNEQFF. CDR3 bases: TGTGCCAGCAGCTTAAGAGGCGGGACCCACAATGAGCAGTTCTTC.

This sequence joins TRBV20-1 and TRBJ2-7, with unresolved D. CDR3 length: 12 amino acids. V was trimmed by 0 bases and J by 0 bases, leaving 3 bases between them. Looked up from germline, CDR1 is DFQATT and CDR2 is SNEGSKA (reference sequence). The CDR3 sequence: CSAREDSYEQYF. In DNA form, the CDR3 reads TGCAGTGCTAGAGAGGACTCCTACGAGCAGTACTTC.

This clonotype was observed a few times. The rearrangement links TRBV6-5 to TRBJ1-6; D not resolved. The V gene's germline CDR1 is MNHEY and CDR2 SVGAGI. This CDR3 contains 14 residues. The V end lost 2 bases, the J end lost 5 bases, and 7 bases lay between the germline ends. CDR3 residues: CASSYEVNNSPLHF. In nucleotides, the CDR3 is TGTGCCAGCAGTTACGAGGTGAATAATTCACCCCTCCACTTT.